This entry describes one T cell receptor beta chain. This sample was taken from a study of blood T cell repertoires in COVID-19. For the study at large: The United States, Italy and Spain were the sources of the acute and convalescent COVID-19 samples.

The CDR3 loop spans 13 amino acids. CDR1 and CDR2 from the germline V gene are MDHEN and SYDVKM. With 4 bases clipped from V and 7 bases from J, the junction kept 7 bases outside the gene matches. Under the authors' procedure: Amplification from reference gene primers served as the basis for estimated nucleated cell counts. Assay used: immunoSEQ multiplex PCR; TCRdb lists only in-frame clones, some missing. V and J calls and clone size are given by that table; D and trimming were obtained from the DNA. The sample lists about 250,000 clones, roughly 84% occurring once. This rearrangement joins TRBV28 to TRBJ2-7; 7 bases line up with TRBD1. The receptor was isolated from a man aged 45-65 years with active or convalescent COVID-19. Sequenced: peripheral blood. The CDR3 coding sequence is TGTGCCAGCAGTTCCTACAGGGGTGGTGAGCAGTACTTC. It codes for CASSSYRGGEQYF. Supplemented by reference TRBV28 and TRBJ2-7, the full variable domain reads DVKVTQSSRYLVKRTGEKVFLECVQDMDHENMFWYRQDPGLGLRLIYFSYDVKMKEKGDIPEGYSVSREKKERFSLILESASTNQTSMYLCASSSYRGGEQYFGPGTRLTVT.